Sequencing of this T cell receptor beta chain was carried out in a study of blood T cells in healthy people across ages. Study-level findings and limits: Naive T cell percentage showed a strong correlation with the diversity of TCR beta. The study could not conclusively compare naive and antigen-experienced cells, given its unsorted PBMCs.

Trimming took 1 base from V and 0 from J; bases not matched to a gene: 9. The germline V gene has CDR1 SGHTA and CDR2 FQGNSA. The CDR3 length is 18 residues. A J-beta primer mix and a sample-barcoded 5' primer were used in a second PCR of about 6 to 12 cycles. Every cDNA was tagged by a template-switch adaptor with 12 random nucleotides. TCRdb ran MiXCR on the 5' RACE reads and lists one entry per CDR3 protein. The profile shows about 1.8 million distinct CDR3 sequences, less than 50% of them singletons. Worth noting for this clonotype: The antigen is undetermined.

Every sample gave at least 5.5 micrograms of total RNA when it was extracted. The clonotype originates from a woman in her thirties or forties in good health. The sample was blood. The chain is built from TRBV7-2 and TRBJ1-3; TRBD1 matches 7 bases. CDR3 sequence reads: CASSLGRRGTVSGNTIYF. DNA of the CDR3: TGTGCCAGCAGCTTAGGTCGCAGAGGGACAGTCTCTGGAAACACCATATATTTT.